Listed below are T cell receptor beta chains from one sample, sequenced in a study of PD-1 blockade in classical Hodgkin lymphoma. The data were produced by immunoSEQ multiplex PCR, yet TCRdb's version contains in-frame clones alone and is incomplete. The sample lists 120,000 to 150,000 clones; approximately 81% were seen once. The sample in question was peripheral blood mononuclear cells (PBMCs), obtained before the second cycle of nivolumab. The receptors originated from a human donor with classical Hodgkin lymphoma. CDR3s include the opening cysteine and the closing phenylalanine or tryptophan. Each record gives: V gene, J gene, D gene, clone size, CDR3 protein, CDR3 DNA. D genes are given only for firm matches. The size entry is marked missing in some rows and otherwise reads once, few, many or a size class.

>TRBV6-4|TRBJ2-5|-|-
CASSDSEGIEETQYF
TGTGCCAGCAGTGACTCTGAGGGGATCGAAGAGACCCAGTACTTC
>TRBV10-3|TRBJ2-1|-|-
CAISPRTGIYNEQFF
TGTGCCATCAGCCCCCGAACGGGAATCTACAATGAGCAGTTCTTC
>TRBV19|TRBJ2-3|-|-
CASSIGAGINTDTQYF
TGTGCCAGTAGTATAGGTGCAGGGATTAACACAGATACGCAGTATTTT
>TRBV7-2|TRBJ2-7|-|-
CASSLAGRVHSYEQYF
TGTGCCAGCAGCTTAGCGGGCAGGGTACACTCCTACGAGCAGTACTTC
>TRBV20-1|TRBJ2-5|-|-
CSAANQETQYF
TGCAGTGCTGCCAACCAAGAGACCCAGTACTTC
>TRBV5-6|TRBJ2-1|-|-
CASSLEGAQFF
TGTGCCAGCAGCTTGGAAGGGGCGCAGTTCTTC
>TRBV27|TRBJ2-7|-|-
CASSQIQGIASYEQYF
TGTGCCAGCAGCCAGATCCAGGGGATAGCCTCCTACGAGCAGTACTTC
>TRBV4-3|TRBJ2-2|-|few
CASSRSGTSRELFF
TGCGCCAGCAGCCGTTCCGGGACATCCAGGGAGCTGTTTTTT
>TRBV11-1|TRBJ2-1|TRBD1|few
CASSAYRGPYNEQFF
TGTGCCAGCAGCGCCTACAGGGGGCCATACAATGAGCAGTTCTTC
>TRBV5-1|TRBJ2-7|-|-
CASSLGPGAKVVEYF
TGCGCCAGCAGCTTGGGTCCGGGGGCGAAGGTGGTGGAGTACTTC
>TRBV9|TRBJ1-1|TRBD1|-
CASSGAGGFTEAFF
TGTGCCAGCAGCGGGGCAGGGGGCTTCACTGAAGCTTTCTTT
>TRBV5-1|TRBJ2-3|-|-
CASSFRTGAATDTQYF
TGCGCCAGCAGCTTTAGGACTGGGGCGGCCACAGATACGCAGTATTTT
>TRBV7-2|TRBJ1-2|TRBD1|few
CASSPGQALLGYTF
TGTGCCAGCAGCCCAGGACAGGCCCTTTTGGGCTACACCTTC
>TRBV7-3|TRBJ2-1|-|-
CASSLNFGGKNEQFF
TGTGCCAGCAGCTTGAACTTTGGAGGAAAAAATGAGCAGTTCTTC
>TRBV29-1|TRBJ2-3|TRBD2|-
CSVDFGGGLGDTQYF
TGCAGCGTTGATTTCGGGGGGGGCCTTGGAGATACGCAGTATTTT
>TRBV19|TRBJ1-2|-|-
CASTFAPDYGYTF
TGTGCCAGTACCTTCGCTCCTGACTATGGCTACACCTTC
>TRBV6-5|TRBJ1-1|-|-
CASSDSGRNTEAFF
TGTGCCAGCAGCGACTCCGGACGGAACACTGAAGCTTTCTTT
>TRBV23-1|TRBJ1-2|-|-
CASLNYGYTF
TGCGCCTCCCTTAACTATGGCTACACCTTC
>TRBV28|TRBJ2-1|-|-
CASSAEWTNEQFF
TGTGCCAGCAGTGCGGAGTGGACGAATGAGCAGTTCTTC
>TRBV2|TRBJ1-5|-|few
CASSFSGLQNQPQHF
TGTGCCAGCAGTTTTTCGGGACTACAAAATCAGCCCCAGCATTTT
>TRBV7-9|TRBJ2-1|-|-
CASSLSGPINEQFF
TGTGCCAGCAGCTTATCAGGCCCCATCAATGAGCAGTTCTTC
>TRBV5-1|TRBJ2-2|-|-
CASSLGGLPTPGELFF
TGCGCCAGCAGCTTGGGGGGACTCCCTACACCCGGGGAGCTGTTTTTT
>TRBV7-2|TRBJ2-5|-|-
CASSLQQKETQYF
TGTGCCAGCAGCTTACAACAAAAAGAGACCCAGTACTTC
>TRBV7-9|TRBJ1-2|TRBD1|-
CASSLGQTITNYGYTF
TGTGCCAGCAGCTTGGGACAGACGATTACTAACTATGGCTACACCTTC
>TRBV10-3|TRBJ2-3|TRBD2|once
CAISGGDSDTQYF
TGTGCCATAAGCGGGGGCGACTCCGATACGCAGTATTTT
>TRBV29-1|TRBJ2-3|TRBD2|-
CSVGASGSGTQYF
TGCAGCGTTGGGGCTAGCGGGAGTGGTACGCAGTATTTT
>TRBV28|TRBJ1-2|TRBD1|once
CASSPGQSYGYTF
TGTGCCAGCAGTCCGGGACAGTCATATGGCTACACCTTC
>TRBV6-6|TRBJ2-7|TRBD2|-
CASRVTSGTLYEQYF
TGTGCCAGCAGGGTGACTAGCGGGACCCTCTACGAGCAGTACTTC
>TRBV7-2|TRBJ1-4|-|-
CASRDRTNEKLFF
TGTGCCAGCAGAGACAGGACTAATGAAAAACTGTTTTTT
>TRBV6-1|TRBJ1-2|TRBD1|-
CASSTDRDNYGYTF
TGTGCCAGCAGTACCGACAGGGACAACTATGGCTACACCTTC
>TRBV27|TRBJ2-1|-|-
CASSLRDNEQFF
TGTGCCAGCAGTTTAAGAGACAATGAGCAGTTCTTC
>TRBV7-8|TRBJ1-5|TRBD1|-
CASSSGQGVGQPQHF
TGTGCCAGCAGCTCGGGACAGGGTGTGGGTCAGCCCCAGCATTTT
>TRBV7-6|TRBJ2-3|TRBD2|-
CASSLGAGEWDTQYF
TGTGCCAGCAGCTTAGGAGCGGGGGAGTGGGATACGCAGTATTTT
>TRBV2|TRBJ1-4|-|-
CASSPLEMSNEKLFF
TGTGCCAGCAGTCCCCTGGAAATGAGTAATGAAAAACTGTTTTTT
>TRBV6-6|TRBJ1-2|-|-
CASSYGESGNYGYTF
TGTGCCAGCAGTTACGGCGAGTCAGGCAACTATGGCTACACCTTC
>TRBV29-1|TRBJ2-5|TRBD1|once
CSATGQGGETQYF
TGCAGCGCCACAGGACAGGGTGGGGAGACCCAGTACTTC
>TRBV10-3|TRBJ1-4|-|-
CAIRATENEKLFF
TGTGCCATCCGGGCGACAGAAAATGAAAAACTGTTTTTT
>TRBV2|TRBJ1-3|-|few
CASSEEAGNTIYF
TGTGCCAGCAGTGAAGAGGCTGGAAACACCATATATTTT
>TRBV29-1|TRBJ2-3|TRBD2|-
CSVARGGTDTQYF
TGCAGCGTTGCGCGGGGGGGCACAGATACGCAGTATTTT
>TRBV11-3|TRBJ2-7|TRBD1|few
CASNAGQGSYEQYF
TGTGCCAGCAACGCGGGACAGGGGTCCTACGAGCAGTACTTC
>TRBV10-3|TRBJ2-5|TRBD1|-
CAIRGTGPQETQYF
TGTGCCATCAGGGGGACAGGGCCACAAGAGACCCAGTACTTC
>TRBV5-6|TRBJ1-4|-|-
CASSSRLSGELFF
TGTGCCAGCAGCTCTCGGTTATCCGGGGAACTGTTTTTT
>TRBV7-2|TRBJ2-7|TRBD2|-
CASSLASGSYYEQYF
TGTGCCAGCAGCTTGGCTAGCGGGAGTTACTACGAGCAGTACTTC
>TRBV5-1|TRBJ2-3|-|once
CASSRDATDTQYF
TGCGCCAGCAGTCGGGACGCCACAGATACGCAGTATTTT
>TRBV25-1|TRBJ1-4|-|-
CASSERLGGSEKLFF
TGTGCCAGCAGTGAACGGCTTGGGGGTTCTGAAAAACTGTTTTTT
>TRBV7-9|TRBJ2-5|-|-
CASSPNAPAQYF
TGTGCCAGCAGCCCCAATGCTCCAGCCCAGTACTTC
>TRBV10-3|TRBJ1-3|-|-
CAIKKGFTGNTIYF
TGTGCCATCAAAAAGGGCTTCACTGGAAACACCATATATTTT
>TRBV7-3|TRBJ1-2|-|-
CASSLASYGYTF
TGTGCCAGCAGCTTAGCGTCTTATGGCTACACCTTC
>TRBV5-1|TRBJ2-7|-|-
CASGDRPSYEQYF
TGCGCCAGCGGGGACCGACCCTCCTACGAGCAGTACTTC
>TRBV4-3|TRBJ2-7|TRBD2|-
CASSQVIAGYYEQYF
TGCGCCAGCAGCCAAGTAATAGCGGGATACTACGAGCAGTACTTC
>TRBV6-5|TRBJ2-7|-|few
CASRRQATYEQYF
TGTGCCAGCAGACGACAGGCCACCTACGAGCAGTACTTC
>TRBV10-3|TRBJ2-2|-|few
CAISTGLSNTGELFF
TGTGCCATCAGCACAGGACTGTCGAACACCGGGGAGCTGTTTTTT
>TRBV6-5|TRBJ2-3|TRBD1|once
CASSYSGQGSTDTQYF
TGTGCCAGCAGTTACTCAGGACAGGGTAGCACAGATACGCAGTATTTT
>TRBV9|TRBJ2-5|-|-
CASTSAGSQETQYF
TGTGCCAGCACTAGCGCCGGGTCCCAAGAGACCCAGTACTTC
>TRBV2|TRBJ2-1|-|-
CASNPTRGGNEQFF
TGTGCCAGCAACCCAACGAGAGGGGGGAATGAGCAGTTCTTC
>TRBV12-5|TRBJ2-2|-|once
CASGRRADTNTGELFF
TGTGCTAGTGGGCGCAGGGCCGACACGAACACCGGGGAGCTGTTTTTT
>TRBV10-3|TRBJ2-7|TRBD1|once
CAISDRGLVGEQYF
TGTGCCATCAGTGATAGGGGGCTGGTGGGGGAGCAGTACTTC